This T cell receptor beta chain was sequenced in a study of T cell repertoires in cytomegalovirus infection. Study in general: A matching HLA type, together with CMV infection, was signaled by public TCR beta signatures.

Using its own MiXCR run on the reads, TCRdb lists one record per CDR3 protein. The table shows 250,000 to 300,000 distinct CDR3 sequences, with roughly 23% occurring only once. The CDR3 contains 18 residues. Germline V gene data show CDR1 as MNHEY and CDR2 as SVGEGT. V lost 4 bases and J lost 2, with 24 bases in between. The TCR comes from a human donor in good health (CMV status not recorded). Some clones in this sample may be carry-over from other donors' samples. The chain combines TRBV6-2 or TRBV6-3 with TRBJ2-7, with D possibly TRBD1 on 6 matching bases. The sample was PBMCs. This chain's CDR3 is CASSSQWGTPTTPYEQYF. The CDR3 DNA follows: TGTGCCAGCAGTTCCCAGTGGGGGACACCAACTACCCCCTACGAGCAGTACTTC.